Following are 14 T cell receptor beta chains from one sample sequenced in a study of Graves' ophthalmopathy and Graves' hyperthyroidism. RNA transcripts provided the template for amplifying TCR beta CDR3 regions. Second-round multiplex PCR came after first-round RT-PCR with HTBI primers. One entry per CDR3 protein, called by TCRdb with MiXCR from the multiplex PCR reads. This sample has about 740,000 distinct CDR3 sequences, with 35% to 50% found just once. The sequenced material came from peripheral blood. These receptors originate from an adult man with Graves' ophthalmopathy.

The rearrangement uses TRBV20-1 and TRBJ2-2, with D possibly matching TRBD2 (5 bases). The V end was cut by 0 bases, the J end by 4 bases, with 15 bases between. The germline V gene has CDR1 DFQATT and CDR2 SNEGSKA (reference sequence). This CDR3 has 16 residues. CDR3 residues: CSARDVRAPSTGELFF. CDR3 DNA: TGCAGTGCTAGAGATGTGCGGGCTCCGAGCACCGGGGAGCTGTTTTTT.

This clonotype was recorded many times. This sequence joins TRBV29-1 and TRBJ2-7; D might be TRBD1 (5 bases). Germline CDR1 is SQVTM and CDR2 is ANQGSEA. V was clipped by 7 bases and J by 4 bases, with 14 bases between them. The CDR3 totals 12 residues. CDR3 residues: CSACRDQYEQYF. As DNA, the CDR3 is TGCAGCGCATGCAGGGATCAGTACGAGCAGTACTTC.

The rearrangement joins TRBV12-3 or TRBV12-4 to TRBJ2-5, with 9 bases identical to TRBD2. With 5 bases clipped from V and 1 base from J, the junction kept 11 bases outside the gene matches. The CDR3 covers 17 residues. CDR3 amino acids: CASSRTSLAGVQETQYF. The CDR3 DNA reads TGTGCCAGCAGTCGAACCTCTTTAGCGGGAGTCCAAGAGACCCAGTACTTC.

The chain links TRBV25-1 to TRBJ2-2; TRBD2 aligns across 9 bases. The germline gives CDR1 MGHDK, CDR2 SYGVNS. V shed 6 bases, J shed 6 bases, and the junction held 14 bases outside the gene matches. This CDR3 has 17 residues. CDR3 in amino acids: CASSQVGLAGRAGELFF. CDR3 nucleotides: TGTGCCAGCAGCCAAGTAGGGCTAGCGGGGAGGGCCGGGGAGCTGTTTTTT.

This clonotype appeared a few times. The gene calls are TRBV6-5 and TRBJ1-1; maybe TRBD1 (6 bases). The ends were cut back, 4 bases at V and 0 bases at J, with 12 bases in the middle. CDR3 size: 15 residues. Per germline, CDR1 MNHEY and CDR2 SVGAGI. Written as DNA, the CDR3 is TGTGCCAGCAGTTTCGGACAGAGCATGAACACTGAAGCTTTCTTT. This sequence encodes CASSFGQSMNTEAFF.

This clonotype was recorded a few times. The chain carries TRBV7-9 and TRBJ2-7; D uncertain. The length of the CDR3 is 15 residues. The germline V gene encodes CDR1 SEHNR and CDR2 FQNEAQ (reference sequence). V shed 3 bases and J shed 1 base, with 13 bases lying between them. This CDR3 is CASSLARGASYEQYF. The DNA of the CDR3 is TGTGCCAGCAGCTTGGCCCGCGGAGCGTCCTACGAGCAGTACTTC.

Remarks on this clonotype: No conserved phenylalanine or tryptophan ends this CDR3, so it is likely a read error. The chain has TRBV2 and TRBJ1-2; D possibly corresponds to TRBD1 (6 bases). Trimming left V 5 bases short and J 7 bases short, with 17 bases between. The CDR3 contains 14 residues. Germline CDR1 SNHLY, CDR2 FYNNEI. The chain's CDR3 is CASSPRGGRAGYTL. DNA of the CDR3: TGTGCCAGCAGTCCCCGGGGGGGCAGGGCTGGCTACACCCTC.

This chain links TRBV10-3 with TRBJ1-2; a weak D match, TRBD1 (5 bases). V was shortened by 10 bases and J by 4 bases, with 19 bases between the two germline ends. The CDR3 loop spans 14 amino acids. Germline V lookup: CDR1 ENHRY, CDR2 SYGVKD. The CDR3 region is CASSPMGQTYGYTF. CDR3 DNA: TGTGCCAGCTCACCCATGGGGCAAACCTATGGCTACACCTTC.

This clonotype showed up just a few times. CDR3 protein: CASRKGTVDEQYF. CDR3 bases: TGTGCCAGCAGAAAAGGGACAGTTGACGAGCAGTACTTC. V usage is TRBV28 and J usage is TRBJ2-7; 7 bases are shared with TRBD1. The V segment lost 6 bases and the J segment 5 bases; nucleotides outside the gene matches: 7. Germline CDR1 reads MDHEN; CDR2 reads SYDVKM. This CDR3 contains 13 residues.

This clonotype was observed at least ten times. The chain is built from TRBV10-3 and TRBJ1-6; 8 positions agree with TRBD1. CDR3 length equals 14 residues. Germline lookup yields CDR1 ENHRY and CDR2 SYGVKD. The V and J ends lost 11 bases and 5 bases, in that order; junction bases with no gene match: 8. The CDR3 here is CASRGQGDNSPLHF. The CDR3 nucleotides are TGTGCCTCACGCGGACAGGGCGATAATTCACCCCTCCACTTT.

The CDR3 sequence: CSAMGLAGGVQETQYF. CDR3 DNA sequence: TGCAGTGCGATGGGACTAGCGGGGGGGGTCCAAGAGACCCAGTACTTC. This chain joins TRBV20-1 and TRBJ2-5; 16 nucleotides align to TRBD2. Germline CDR1 DFQATT, CDR2 SNEGSKA (reference sequence). J lost 1 base, V lost 6 bases, and 5 bases had no gene match. This CDR3 has 16 amino acids.

The chain combines TRBV24-1 with TRBJ2-7, with 11 bases fitting TRBD2. The junction had 5 bases not matched to a gene; V was cut back by 5 bases and J by 3 bases. This CDR3 contains 15 residues. The V gene's germline CDR1 is KGHDR and CDR2 SFDVKD. CDR3 sequence (DNA): TGTGCCACCAGTGCTAGAGGACTAGCGGGCTACGAGCAGTACTTC. It codes for CATSARGLAGYEQYF.

This sequence joins TRBV25-1 and TRBJ2-7; 7 bases are shared with TRBD1. CDR3 length: 15 residues. V lost 8 bases to trimming and J lost 3 bases; unmatched junction nucleotides: 13. Germline values: CDR1 MGHDK, CDR2 SYGVNS. The CDR3 protein is CASSPRQGNFYEQYF. The CDR3 DNA reads as TGTGCCAGCTCACCTAGACAGGGCAACTTCTACGAGCAGTACTTC.

This clonotype was observed at least ten times. The chain has TRBV29-1 and TRBJ2-5, with D perhaps being TRBD1 or TRBD2 (5 bases each). This CDR3 has 14 residues. V was cut by 4 bases and J by 0 bases, with 12 bases left in between. Germline values: CDR1 SQVTM, CDR2 ANQGSEA. The CDR3 is CSVVRWGNQETQYF. The CDR3 bases are TGCAGCGTTGTCCGTTGGGGGAACCAAGAGACCCAGTACTTC.